This T cell receptor beta chain came from a study of CD8+CD57+ T cells in acquired aplastic anemia. Whole-study context: Sorted CD4+ and CD8+ cells gave an average of approximately 3 ug of DNA.

This clonotype was observed many times. The authors sequenced patients whose flow cytometry had shown CD8+CD57+ cell expansion. Severe acquired aplastic anemia was present in all patients. It was genomic DNA that served as the template for profiling TCR beta VDJ and CDR3. TCRdb recomputed calls from the reads with MiXCR, one row per CDR3 protein. This table has around 430,000 distinct CDR3 sequences, approximately 32% appearing once. The sequence was collected from a human donor with aplastic anemia. Sequencing was performed on sorted CD4+, CD8+, or CD8+CD57+ T cells (not recorded which) from PBMCs.

CDR3 loop: CATSIERGPRTDTQYF. CDR3 nucleotides: TGTGCCACCAGCATAGAGAGGGGACCTCGCACAGATACGCAGTATTTT. V usage is TRBV15 and J usage is TRBJ2-3; D assignment may be TRBD1 or TRBD2 (5 bases each). Trimming stripped 4 bases from V and 1 base from J, with 15 bases between. This CDR3 contains 16 residues. CDR1 LNHNV and CDR2 YYDKDF come from the germline V gene (reference sequence).